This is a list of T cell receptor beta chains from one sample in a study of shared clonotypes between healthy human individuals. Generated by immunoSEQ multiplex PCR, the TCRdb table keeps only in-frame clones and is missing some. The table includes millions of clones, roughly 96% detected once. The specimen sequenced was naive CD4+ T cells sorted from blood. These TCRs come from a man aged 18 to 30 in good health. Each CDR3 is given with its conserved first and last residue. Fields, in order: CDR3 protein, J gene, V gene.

CDR3: CASSRTGEAFF
J: TRBJ1-1
V: TRBV11-2

CDR3: CAISEADNYGYTF
J: TRBJ1-2
V: TRBV10-3

CDR3: CASSFGPNEQFF
J: TRBJ2-1
V: TRBV5-4

CDR3: CASSWGQGTYEQYF
J: TRBJ2-7
V: TRBV5-6

CDR3: CASSPGEVRNIQYF
J: TRBJ2-4
V: TRBV5-1

CDR3: CASSPAKGPGYEQYF
J: TRBJ2-7
V: TRBV4-3

CDR3: CASSLVRRADTQYF
J: TRBJ2-3
V: TRBV11-2

CDR3: CASMMRQGNTEAFF
J: TRBJ1-1
V: TRBV2

CDR3: CASSPERGGYNEQFF
J: TRBJ2-1
V: TRBV18

CDR3: CATSRVWAGIGNTIYF
J: TRBJ1-3
V: TRBV15

CDR3: CASSESGGNTIYF
J: TRBJ1-3
V: TRBV10-1

CDR3: CASSQDLVGEQFF
J: TRBJ2-1
V: TRBV4-1

CDR3: CASSGTGGWSTIYF
J: TRBJ1-3
V: TRBV2

CDR3: CASSSGPEIWNEQFF
J: TRBJ2-1
V: TRBV5-6

CDR3: CASSLGLAGGPGRDTQYF
J: TRBJ2-3
V: TRBV7-9

CDR3: CASSWLQEIPNTEAFF
J: TRBJ1-1
V: TRBV6-5

CDR3: CASSPGSNYGYTF
J: TRBJ1-2
V: TRBV18

CDR3: CASSLAGRRLSYEQYF
J: TRBJ2-7
V: TRBV5-1

CDR3: CATAMRSPLHF
J: TRBJ1-6
V: TRBV28

CDR3: CARDVKQGVNTEAFF
J: TRBJ1-1
V: TRBV2

CDR3: CASSLGGGGSEQYF
J: TRBJ2-7
V: TRBV5-1

CDR3: CASSSGPVVAQPQHF
J: TRBJ1-5
V: TRBV9

CDR3: CASTEWGSRDEQYF
J: TRBJ2-7
V: TRBV10-2

CDR3: CASSPRGGALYNEQFF
J: TRBJ2-1
V: TRBV5-6

CDR3: CASSSQGQAVF
J: TRBJ2-7
V: TRBV7-9

CDR3: CASSFTGTANTEAFF
J: TRBJ1-1
V: TRBV5-1

CDR3: CASSYERGATYEQYF
J: TRBJ2-7
V: TRBV6-6

CDR3: CASSLGRTLGDTQYF
J: TRBJ2-3
V: TRBV7-9

CDR3: CASSLRAGREQYF
J: TRBJ2-7
V: TRBV11-2

CDR3: CASSVRGSYGYTF
J: TRBJ1-2
V: TRBV2

CDR3: CASSLALWGATYEQYF
J: TRBJ2-7
V: TRBV5-1

CDR3: CAISERGQAISYNEQFF
J: TRBJ2-1
V: TRBV10-3

CDR3: CASSLGSGAPSEQYF
J: TRBJ2-7
V: TRBV5-1

CDR3: CASSACIDRGQREQYF
J: TRBJ2-7
V: TRBV25-1

CDR3: CASSVDSGTTDTQYF
J: TRBJ2-3
V: TRBV5-1

CDR3: CASSLWVDRDKDYNEQFF
J: TRBJ2-1
V: TRBV5-1

CDR3: CASIRDTTNTEAFF
J: TRBJ1-1
V: TRBV19

CDR3: CASILNRGSNQPQHF
J: TRBJ1-5
V: TRBV28

CDR3: CASSLPGRYTEAFF
J: TRBJ1-1
V: TRBV11-2

CDR3: CASIRGLTDTQYF
J: TRBJ2-3
V: TRBV7-9

CDR3: CASSLGGDSNQPQHF
J: TRBJ1-5
V: TRBV5-1

CDR3: CASSYSSGGGQPQHF
J: TRBJ1-5
V: TRBV6-5

CDR3: CATKTERGLYEQYF
J: TRBJ2-7
V: TRBV27

CDR3: CAWRVSAPYGYTF
J: TRBJ1-2
V: TRBV30

CDR3: CASSLEAGRTNEKLFF
J: TRBJ1-4
V: TRBV7-9

CDR3: CASSLEGGYTEAFF
J: TRBJ1-1
V: TRBV5-1

CDR3: CASSLGPDRVGRGYTF
J: TRBJ1-2
V: TRBV7-2

CDR3: CAWRQTSIEAFF
J: TRBJ1-1
V: TRBV30

CDR3: CSVGIDTQYF
J: TRBJ2-3
V: TRBV29-1

CDR3: CASSLGTGGYEQYF
J: TRBJ2-7
V: TRBV5-4

CDR3: CASSLRETQYF
J: TRBJ2-5
V: TRBV27

CDR3: CASSRGNEQYF
J: TRBJ2-7
V: TRBV19

CDR3: CASSLELAGAMKQFF
J: TRBJ2-1
V: TRBV13

CDR3: CASSRWAPSNQPQHF
J: TRBJ1-5
V: TRBV7-2

CDR3: CASSEQGGISQPQHF
J: TRBJ1-5
V: TRBV7-9

CDR3: CASSKVRQFYNSPLHF
J: TRBJ1-6
V: TRBV21-1

CDR3: CASSLAFGGVDKNIQYF
J: TRBJ2-4
V: TRBV5-4